This T cell receptor beta chain was sequenced during a study of cytomegalovirus exposure and HLA in healthy donors. This clone was observed a few times. Generated by immunoSEQ multiplex PCR, the TCRdb table keeps only in-frame clones and is missing some. The sample lists approximately 260,000 clones; 80% to 90% were seen once. This CDR3 contains 12 residues. The ends were cut back, 3 bases at V and 7 bases at J, with 12 bases in the middle. Germline assignment: CDR1 GTSNPN and CDR2 SVGIG (reference sequence). The rearrangement links TRBV30 to TRBJ1-1; D is undetermined. The sequenced sample was PBMCs. This TCR was recovered from a woman aged 18-29 years in good health and CMV-seronegative. In DNA form, the CDR3 reads TGTGCCTGGAGCAAATACACGTTTGAAGCTTTCTTT. It translates to CAWSKYTFEAFF.